This T cell receptor (beta chain) was retrieved from a study of T cell clonotyping in hematopoietic cell transplantation. A remark on this clone: Antigen specificity is unknown.

General study results and limits: Graft donor and pretransplant recipient Inverse Simpson Index values predicted broader posttransplant TCR diversity.

Looked up from germline, CDR1 is SGHNT and CDR2 is YYREEE (reference sequence). The CDR3 totals 19 residues. The J segment lost 8 bases and the V segment lost 5 bases, leaving 27 bases of the junction unmatched. Sequencing used immunoSEQ multiplex PCR; TCRdb keeps in-frame clones, though not all of them. This sample has under 20,000 clones, with around 86% found just once. Time point noted: recipient sample about 28 days before transplant, after cytoreduction. Recipients were bled about 28 days pretransplant and at posttransplant days 30, 100, 180. The input for sequencing was peripheral blood mononuclear cells, taken before stem cell transplant. The chain recombines TRBV5-4 with TRBJ1-2; TRBD1 agrees at 7 bases. The sequence came from a man in his forties or fifties with acute myeloid leukemia. Some clones in this sample may be carry-over from other donors' samples. Written as DNA, the CDR3 is TGTGCCAGCAGACTCGCTTCCCGGCCGGGACAGCTTCTTTTGGACGGCTACACCTTC. Its protein product is CASRLASRPGQLLLDGYTF.